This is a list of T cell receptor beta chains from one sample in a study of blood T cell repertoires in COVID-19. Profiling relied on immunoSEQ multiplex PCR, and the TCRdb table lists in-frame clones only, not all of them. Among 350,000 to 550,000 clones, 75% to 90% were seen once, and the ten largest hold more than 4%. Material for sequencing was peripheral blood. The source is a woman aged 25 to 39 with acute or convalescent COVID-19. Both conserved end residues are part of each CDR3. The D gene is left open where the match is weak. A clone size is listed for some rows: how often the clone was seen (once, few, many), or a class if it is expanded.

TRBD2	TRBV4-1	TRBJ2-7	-	CASSHSLRGATSGAYEQYF	TGCGCCAGCAGCCACTCCCTCCGGGGCGCCACTAGCGGGGCCTACGAGCAGTACTTC
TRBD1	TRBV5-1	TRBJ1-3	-	CASSTGQGRNTIYF	TGCGCCAGCAGCACAGGACAGGGTCGAAACACCATATATTTT
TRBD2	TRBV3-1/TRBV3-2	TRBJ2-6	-	CASSNSGAPHSGANVLTF	TGTGCCAGCAGCAATAGCGGGGCGCCCCACTCTGGGGCCAACGTCCTGACTTTC
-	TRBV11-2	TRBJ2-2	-	CASSFGGTTGELFF	TGTGCCAGCAGCTTTGGGGGGACCACCGGGGAGCTGTTTTTT
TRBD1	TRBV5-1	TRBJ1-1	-	CASSSTGVNTEAFF	TGCGCCAGCAGCTCTACAGGGGTGAACACTGAAGCTTTCTTT
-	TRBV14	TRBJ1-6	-	CASSQDSGISPLHF	TGTGCCAGCAGCCAAGATTCAGGGATTTCACCCCTCCACTTT
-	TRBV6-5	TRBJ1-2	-	CASSYMDSYGYTF	TGTGCCAGCAGTTACATGGACAGCTATGGCTACACCTTC
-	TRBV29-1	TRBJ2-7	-	CSARRGQNYEQYF	TGCAGCGCCCGTCGCGGCCAGAACTACGAGCAGTACTTC
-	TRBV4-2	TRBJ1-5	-	CASSQVRGQPQHF	TGTGCCAGCAGCCAAGTCCGAGGACAGCCCCAGCATTTT
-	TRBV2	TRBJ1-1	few	CASRREGYTEAFF	TGTGCCAGCCGTAGGGAGGGATACACTGAAGCTTTCTTT
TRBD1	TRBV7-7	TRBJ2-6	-	CASSPTGGTGANVLTF	TGTGCCAGCAGCCCCACAGGGGGTACCGGGGCCAACGTCCTGACTTTC
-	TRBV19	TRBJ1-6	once	CASSAFRSSYNSPLHF	TGTGCCAGTAGTGCTTTCCGGAGCTCCTATAATTCACCCCTCCACTTT
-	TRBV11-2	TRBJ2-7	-	CASSLDGAAGAYRSYEQYF	TGTGCCAGCAGCTTAGACGGTGCGGCGGGGGCCTACCGCTCCTACGAGCAGTACTTC
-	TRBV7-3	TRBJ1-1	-	CASGPNGGGEAFF	TGTGCCAGCGGCCCCAATGGGGGGGGTGAAGCTTTCTTT
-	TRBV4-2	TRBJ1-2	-	CASSQGGYRADYGYTF	TGTGCCAGCAGCCAAGGTGGCTACAGGGCTGACTATGGCTACACCTTC
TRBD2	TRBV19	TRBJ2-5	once	CASSIWASGMEYQETQYF	TGTGCCAGTAGTATTTGGGCTAGCGGGATGGAGTACCAAGAGACCCAGTACTTC
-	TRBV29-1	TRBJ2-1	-	CSVLWDFDEQFF	TGCAGCGTCCTTTGGGACTTCGATGAGCAGTTCTTC
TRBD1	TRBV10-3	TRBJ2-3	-	CAISRDRDRGLDTQYF	TGTGCCATCAGTCGGGACAGGGATAGGGGTTTGGATACGCAGTATTTT
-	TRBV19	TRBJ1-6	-	CASRMKLSSYNSPLHF	TGTGCCAGTAGGATGAAGTTGAGCTCCTATAATTCACCCCTCCACTTT
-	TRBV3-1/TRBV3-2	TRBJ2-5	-	CASSQGRVRETQYF	TGTGCCAGCAGCCAAGGCAGGGTTCGAGAGACCCAGTACTTC
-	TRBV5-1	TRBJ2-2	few	CASSGGQIYTGELFF	TGCGCCAGCAGCGGCGGACAGATCTACACCGGGGAGCTGTTTTTT
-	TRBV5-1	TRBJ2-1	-	CASRAGTGNNEQFF	TGCGCCAGCAGGGCCGGGACTGGAAACAATGAGCAGTTCTTC
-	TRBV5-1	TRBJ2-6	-	CASSPGLVTPGANVLTF	TGCGCCAGCAGCCCCGGGTTAGTTACCCCTGGGGCCAACGTCCTGACTTTC
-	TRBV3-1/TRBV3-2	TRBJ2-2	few	CASSQDEYREWTGELFF	TGTGCCAGCAGCCAAGATGAATACAGGGAGTGGACCGGGGAGCTGTTTTTT
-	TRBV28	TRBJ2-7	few	CASSLEPGKLYEQYF	TGTGCCAGCAGTTTAGAGCCAGGGAAACTATACGAGCAGTACTTC
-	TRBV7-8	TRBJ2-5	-	CASSPRGGETQYF	TGTGCCAGCAGCCCTAGAGGGGGTGAGACCCAGTACTTC
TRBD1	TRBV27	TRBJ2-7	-	CASKNPGQGGEQYF	TGTGCCAGCAAAAACCCGGGACAGGGGGGCGAGCAGTACTTC
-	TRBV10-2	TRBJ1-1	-	CASSGGGGPEAFF	TGCGCCAGCAGTGGAGGGGGGGGCCCTGAAGCTTTCTTT
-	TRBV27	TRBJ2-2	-	CASSPGLNTGELFF	TGTGCCAGCAGCCCTGGACTTAACACCGGGGAGCTGTTTTTT
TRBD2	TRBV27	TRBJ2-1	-	CASSLGSGVDKQFF	TGTGCCAGCAGTTTAGGCAGCGGGGTCGATAAGCAGTTCTTC
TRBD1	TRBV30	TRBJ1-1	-	CAWSMPDRGNAEAFF	TGTGCCTGGAGTATGCCAGACAGGGGGAACGCTGAAGCTTTCTTT
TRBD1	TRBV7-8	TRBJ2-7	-	CASSSPDRVGSYEQYF	TGTGCCAGCAGCTCCCCGGACAGGGTGGGCTCTTACGAGCAGTACTTC
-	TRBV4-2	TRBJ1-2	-	CASSPSHQDNGGYTF	TGTGCCAGCAGCCCCTCTCATCAGGATAACGGTGGCTACACCTTC
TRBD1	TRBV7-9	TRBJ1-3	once	CASSPRQGSSGNTIYF	TGTGCCAGCAGCCCCCGACAGGGGAGCTCTGGAAACACCATATATTTT
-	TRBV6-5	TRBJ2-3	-	CASSYGITRTDTQYF	TGTGCCAGCAGTTACGGCATAACGCGCACAGATACGCAGTATTTT
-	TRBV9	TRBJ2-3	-	CASSPGAADTQYF	TGTGCCAGCAGTCCAGGGGCAGCAGATACGCAGTATTTT
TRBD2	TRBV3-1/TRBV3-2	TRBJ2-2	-	CASSQSGGANTGELFF	TGTGCCAGCAGCCAAAGCGGGGGGGCGAACACCGGGGAGCTGTTTTTT
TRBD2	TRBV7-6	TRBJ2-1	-	CASSRGLAGKISYNEQFF	TGTGCCAGCAGCCGAGGACTAGCGGGGAAGATCTCCTACAATGAGCAGTTCTTC